The entry that follows covers one TCR beta chain sequence. Germline-derived CDR1 and CDR2 are SGHRS and YFSETQ. V trimming: 0 bases; J trimming: 2 bases; junction bases outside the gene matches: 6. CDR3 length: 16 residues. As processed by the authors: Nucleated cell counts were estimated from reference gene primer amplification. The method was immunoSEQ multiplex PCR; TCRdb's version includes in-frame clones alone and lacks a portion of them. That table is the source of V, J and clone size, and D and trimming were worked out from the DNA. This sample yields around 250,000 clones, of which approximately 85% are seen a single time; around 0.67% belongs to the top ten. This entry belongs to a study of blood T cell repertoires in COVID-19. Study-level background: COVID-19 samples from acute and convalescent phases originated in the United States, Italy and Spain. PBMCs, B-cell-depleted T cells, or T cells were the source of the cDNA or gDNA that made up the material.

The sequenced sample consisted of peripheral blood. The TCR was taken from a human donor in a cohort sampled during active COVID-19. The rearrangement links TRBV5-1 to TRBJ2-3; 7 positions match TRBD2. The DNA of the CDR3 is TGCGCCAGCAGCTTGGGGCTAGCGGAGAACACAGATACGCAGTATTTT. Translating gives CASSLGLAENTDTQYF.